The source of this T cell receptor (beta chain) is a study of T cells after yellow fever vaccination. Regarding the study as a whole: The CD4 compartment and the CD8 compartment contained a small share of clonotypes in common. Abundant bulk-derived clonotypes could contaminate FACS-sorted repertoires.

From germline, CDR1 is MNHEY and CDR2 SVGAGI. V lost 6 bases to trimming and J lost 1 base, with 9 bases between them. This CDR3 comprises 14 residues. As regards this clonotype: Its antigen remains unknown.

Template-switching 5'RACE yielded the TCR cDNA; a universal primer site and UMIs were added in the process. TCRdb used MiXCR to reprocess the 5' RACE reads, holding one entry per CDR3 protein. This table holds a few hundred thousand distinct CDR3 sequences, under 25% found once. This specimen was PBMCs, taken 15 days after the yellow fever booster vaccination. The clonotype originates from a man between 25 and 39 years old who received the YFV17D yellow fever vaccine. The chain joins TRBV6-5 to TRBJ2-2; perhaps TRBD2 as D (5 bases). Here the CDR3 DNA reads TGTGCCAGCAGCCAGGACTGGAACACCGGGGAGCTGTTTTTT. It codes for CASSQDWNTGELFF.